Listed here is a single T cell receptor (beta chain). Its antigen is not known. Germline CDR1 is LNHDA and CDR2 is SQIVND (reference sequence). The CDR3 length is 16 residues. The V and J ends lost 4 bases and 2 bases respectively, with 16 bases between them. TCR beta CDR3 amplification used RNA transcripts. RT-PCR with HTBI primers came first, then second-round multiplex PCR. In TCRdb, the multiplex PCR reads were re-called with MiXCR into one record per CDR3 protein. The table records 600,000 to 950,000 distinct CDR3 sequences, 35% to 50% of them present only once. The sample is drawn from a study of Graves' ophthalmopathy and Graves' hyperthyroidism. Points from the study as a whole: Ophthalmopathy progression was predicted by the model at about 70% sensitivity and 72.22% specificity. Discriminating ophthalmopathy from stable hyperthyroidism, a 13-signature model attained a sensitivity of 85% to 90% and a specificity of about 81%.

Sequencing was done on a sample of peripheral blood. This chain connects TRBV19 to TRBJ2-3; D unclear. This clonotype was sampled from an adult man with Graves' ophthalmopathy. In nucleotides, the CDR3 is TGTGCCAGTAGTACCACCCGGCAGATATACACAGATACGCAGTATTTT. This encodes CASSTTRQIYTDTQYF.